Below, 28 T cell receptor beta chains from the same sample are listed, as sequenced in a study of blood T cell repertoires in COVID-19. Method: immunoSEQ multiplex PCR; TCRdb's copy keeps in-frame clones and lacks some. This sample yields 410,000 or so clones, of which about 89% are seen a single time; about 1.4% belongs to the top ten. Source material: peripheral blood. All receptors derive from a middle-aged woman with COVID-19, enrolled during active disease.

The chain carries TRBV6-6 and TRBJ2-3, with 7 bases aligning to TRBD1. V trimming: 6 bases; J trimming: 4 bases; junction bases outside the gene matches: 13. The CDR3 length is 16 residues. CDR1 is MNHNY and CDR2 is SVGAGI in the germline V gene (reference sequence). Here the CDR3 DNA reads TGTGCCAGCAGAAAAAGACAGGGACGACCCGCAGATACGCAGTATTTT. Translating gives CASRKRQGRPADTQYF.

This chain links TRBV7-2 with TRBJ1-1; perhaps TRBD1 as D (5 bases). The CDR3 is 16 residues long. The germline V gene encodes CDR1 SGHTA and CDR2 FQGNSA. Trimming removed 1 base from V and 6 bases from J, with 18 bases in between. The CDR3 sequence: CASSLDARRGWAEAFF. CDR3 DNA: TGTGCCAGCAGCTTAGATGCCCGAAGGGGCTGGGCTGAAGCTTTCTTT.

This clone was seen a single time. CDR3 in amino acids: CASSASGRAVFDEQFF. In DNA, the CDR3 is TGCGCCAGCAGCGCCAGCGGGAGGGCCGTGTTCGATGAGCAGTTCTTC. The chain links TRBV5-1 to TRBJ2-1, with 10 nucleotides matching TRBD2. Unmatched junction bases numbered 12, after V lost 4 bases and J lost 8 bases. Germline CDR1 and CDR2: SGHRS and YFSETQ. The CDR3 is made up of 16 amino acids.

The gene calls are TRBV4-3 and TRBJ2-1; TRBD2 might be the D (5 bases). V was cut by 0 bases and J by 2 bases, with 8 bases left in between. Germline-derived CDR1 and CDR2 are LGHNA and YSLEER. This CDR3 region has 15 residues. CDR3 loop: CASSQDGGPYNEQFF. DNA for the CDR3: TGCGCCAGCAGCCAAGACGGCGGGCCCTACAATGAGCAGTTCTTC.

The chain employs TRBV11-2 and TRBJ1-3, with 7 bases fitting TRBD1. The V segment lost 8 bases and the J segment 6 bases; nucleotides outside the gene matches: 7. Germline assignment: CDR1 SGHAT and CDR2 FQNNGV. The CDR3 runs to 13 residues. DNA for the CDR3: TGTGCCAGCCGCCGAGGGGGCTCAAACACCATATATTTT. Protein sequence: CASRRGGSNTIYF.

The chain links TRBV7-2 to TRBJ1-5; TRBD1 might be the D (6 bases). The CDR3 sequence is 17 residues long. Germline CDR1 SGHTA, CDR2 FQGNSA. V lost 4 bases and J lost 0, with 16 bases in between. The CDR3 here is CASSSTPGTHSNQPQHF. The DNA for the CDR3 is TGTGCCAGCAGCTCCACCCCCGGGACACATAGCAATCAGCCCCAGCATTTT.

This chain joins TRBV2 and TRBJ1-5; 8 bases fit TRBD1. From germline, CDR1 is SNHLY and CDR2 FYNNEI. V was pared by 1 base and J by 4 bases, with 15 bases of the junction left unmatched. This CDR3 region has 19 residues. The CDR3 nucleotides are TGTGCCAGCAGTGAAGAGAGACAGGGGATTCCCTTATGGAATCAGCCCCAGCATTTT. Residues: CASSEERQGIPLWNQPQHF.

The V gene is TRBV30, the J gene TRBJ1-5; the D gene is possibly TRBD1 (5 bases). V dropped 6 bases and J dropped 4 bases, with 13 bases sitting between them. Germline CDR1 and CDR2: GTSNPN and SVGIG (reference sequence). The CDR3 extends over 13 amino acids. The CDR3 here is CACEPDTNQPQHF. CDR3 nucleotides: TGTGCCTGTGAGCCGGACACAAATCAGCCCCAGCATTTT.

V is TRBV7-3 and J is TRBJ2-1, with a tentative D call TRBD1 (6 bases). The CDR3 runs to 18 residues. Trimming took off 4 bases at V and 0 bases at J, with 19 bases between the two ends. The germline V gene has CDR1 SGHTA and CDR2 FQGTGA. The CDR3 bases are TGTGCCAGCAGCTCCCTAGCACAGGGTACGAGCTCCTACAATGAGCAGTTCTTC. Amino acids: CASSSLAQGTSSYNEQFF. Full variable domain (remainder filled in from reference TRBV7-3 and TRBJ2-1): GAGVSQTPSNKVTEKGKYVELRCDPISGHTALYWYRQSLGQGPEFLIYFQGTGAADDSGLPNDRFFAVRPEGSVSTLKIQRTERGDSAVYLCASSSLAQGTSSYNEQFFGPGTRLTVL.

Comments on this clone: This sample includes further DNA sequences coding for the same CDR3. The V and J genes are TRBV19 and TRBJ2-7; 13 nucleotides agree with TRBD2. The trim removed 3 bases at V and 2 bases at J, leaving 1 base unmatched. Germline V gives CDR1 LNHDA, CDR2 SQIVND (reference sequence). The CDR3 runs to 15 residues. CDR3 region: CASSIGLAGAYEQYF. The CDR3 bases are TGTGCCAGTAGTATCGGACTAGCGGGGGCCTACGAGCAGTACTTC.

The chain links TRBV5-1 to TRBJ1-5; D is uncertain. Germline CDR1 and CDR2: SGHRS and YFSETQ. This CDR3 contains 16 residues. V was shortened by 3 bases and J by 2 bases, with 15 bases between the two germline ends. CDR3 nucleotides: TGCGCCAGCAGCTCGAAATCGACAAAACGCAATCAGCCCCAGCATTTT. It yields the protein CASSSKSTKRNQPQHF.

The chain uses TRBV18 and TRBJ1-5; D is perhaps TRBD1 (6 bases). This CDR3 contains 14 residues. V was clipped by 3 bases and J by 4 bases, with 10 bases between them. CDR1 and CDR2 (germline): KGHSH, LQKENI. The CDR3 is CASSPTTGNQPQHF. DNA for the CDR3: TGTGCCAGCTCACCGACTACAGGGAATCAGCCCCAGCATTTT.

The V call is TRBV18, the J call TRBJ1-2, with a weak D call TRBD1 (6 bases). This CDR3 has 14 residues. The ends were cut back, 3 bases at V and 2 bases at J, with 10 bases in the middle. CDR1 and CDR2 from the germline V gene are KGHSH and LQKENI. The CDR3 DNA reads TGTGCCAGCTCACCCCTGGACAGCAACTATGGCTACACCTTC. Translating it yields CASSPLDSNYGYTF.

The rearrangement joins TRBV5-1 to TRBJ2-1; 9 nucleotides agree with TRBD1. The germline V gene has CDR1 SGHRS and CDR2 YFSETQ. J gave up 5 bases and V 3 bases, and 3 bases lay outside the gene matches. This CDR3 is 14 amino acids long. CDR3 sequence reads: CASSSQGAHNEQFF. CDR3 coding DNA: TGCGCCAGCAGCTCACAGGGGGCCCACAATGAGCAGTTCTTC.

This chain uses TRBV28 with TRBJ1-2; TRBD1 matches 7 bases. The CDR3 sequence is 14 residues long. Trimming at V came to 4 bases and at J to 2 bases, leaving 4 bases not matched to a gene. Germline V gives CDR1 MDHEN, CDR2 SYDVKM. The chain's CDR3 is CASSSQTGNYGYTF. DNA for the CDR3: TGTGCCAGCAGTTCACAGACAGGGAACTATGGCTACACCTTC.

The gene calls are TRBV11-3 and TRBJ2-1, with 10 bases lining up with TRBD1. This CDR3 has 17 amino acids. From germline, CDR1 is SGHNT and CDR2 YENEEA. The V segment lost 0 bases and the J segment 9 bases; nucleotides outside the gene matches: 11. For the CDR3, the DNA is TGTGCCAGCAGCTTAGATAAGGGACAGGGGAGAGCGGGTGAGCAGTTCTTC. This codes for CASSLDKGQGRAGEQFF. The full variable domain, with the rest looked up from reference TRBV11-3 and TRBJ2-1, is EAGVVQSPRYKIIEKKQPVAFWCNPISGHNTLYWYLQNLGQGPELLIRYENEEAVDDSQLPKDRFSAERLKGVDSTLKIQPAELGDSAVYLCASSLDKGQGRAGEQFFGPGTRLTVL.

The rearrangement joins TRBV19 to TRBJ1-2; 7 positions agree with TRBD1. This CDR3 contains 15 residues. V lost 5 bases to trimming and J lost 0 bases; unmatched junction nucleotides: 6. The germline CDR1 and CDR2 sequences are LNHDA and SQIVND (reference sequence). The CDR3 DNA follows: TGTGCCAGTAGTCTTTCCGGGACAGCTAACTATGGCTACACCTTC. It specifies CASSLSGTANYGYTF.

V and J are TRBV7-2 and TRBJ2-5; D is undetermined. Germline V gene lookup returns CDR1 SGHTA and CDR2 FQGNSA. The CDR3 covers 15 residues. V lost 1 base and J 7 bases, leaving 16 bases between the germline ends. This CDR3 is CASSLGPDTPWTQYF. For the CDR3, the DNA is TGTGCCAGCAGCTTAGGCCCCGACACGCCTTGGACCCAGTACTTC.

This clone was seen only once. The V and J genes are TRBV9 and TRBJ2-7; TRBD2 aligns across 9 bases. Germline assignment: CDR1 SGDLS and CDR2 YYNGEE. J was trimmed by 5 bases and V by 3 bases; bases with no gene match: 6. CDR3 length: 14 residues. CDR3 region: CASSAGTSIHEQYF. Here the CDR3 DNA reads TGTGCCAGCAGCGCCGGGACTAGCATCCACGAGCAGTACTTC.

The chain carries TRBV6-1 and TRBJ1-5; unclear D gene. The length of the CDR3 is 16 residues. Per germline, CDR1 MNHNS and CDR2 SASEGT. Trimming shortened V by 2 bases and J by 1 base, and 12 bases separated the two germline ends. The DNA for the CDR3 is TGTGCCAGCAGTGAACTCCTACAGCGGAGCAATCAGCCCCAGCATTTT. Amino acid sequence: CASSELLQRSNQPQHF.

J is TRBJ1-5 and V is TRBV28, with 9 bases matching TRBD1. Germline CDR1 is MDHEN and CDR2 is SYDVKM. This CDR3 spans 18 amino acids. Trimming removed 4 bases from V and 2 bases from J; junction bases left unmatched: 12. CDR3 in DNA: TGTGCCAGCAGTTCTACAGGGGGCTTAGGCTGGGGCAATCAGCCCCAGCATTTT. Its protein is CASSSTGGLGWGNQPQHF.

This clone was detected only once. This chain joins TRBV18 and TRBJ1-1; D is unclear. V was trimmed by 3 bases and J by 0 bases, leaving 11 bases between them. Germline CDR1 KGHSH, CDR2 LQKENI. CDR3 size: 15 residues. The CDR3 reads CASSPRAGMNTEAFF. DNA of the CDR3: TGTGCCAGCTCACCGCGGGCAGGTATGAACACTGAAGCTTTCTTT.

DNA of the CDR3: TGTGCCAGAAGCCCCTCGGGGGAATACTACGAGCAGTACTTC. Protein product: CARSPSGEYYEQYF. This sequence joins TRBV5-3 and TRBJ2-7; weak D call: TRBD2 (6 bases). TRBV5-3 is an ORF for which the function is uncertain. With 4 bases removed from V and 3 bases from J, the gap between germline ends came to 14 bases. This CDR3 comprises 14 residues.

V usage is TRBV28 and J usage is TRBJ1-1; no firm D call. Trimming pared 3 bases from V and 6 bases from J, leaving 8 bases between. CDR3 size: 12 residues. Germline loops: CDR1 MDHEN, CDR2 SYDVKM. The CDR3 here is CASSFSGAEAFF. CDR3 bases: TGTGCCAGCAGTTTCAGCGGGGCTGAAGCTTTCTTT.

The chain combines TRBV7-9 with TRBJ2-7; D gene unclear. Trimming pared 5 bases from V and 5 bases from J, leaving 16 bases between. Germline V gene sequence: CDR1 SEHNR, CDR2 FQNEAQ (reference sequence). This CDR3 is built from 14 residues. CDR3 region: CASSVGPIGHEQYF. In DNA, the CDR3 is TGTGCCAGCAGCGTAGGCCCGATTGGCCACGAGCAGTACTTC.

The rearrangement links TRBV6-5 to TRBJ1-2; D is uncertain. The CDR3 contains 13 residues. CDR1 MNHEY and CDR2 SVGAGI come from the germline V gene. Trimming took off 5 bases at V and 4 bases at J, with 11 bases between the two ends. The CDR3 sequence: CASSLTPLYGYTF. The CDR3 DNA follows: TGTGCCAGCAGTCTGACACCTCTCTATGGCTACACCTTC.

The chain recombines TRBV7-9 with TRBJ1-2; 7 nucleotides align to TRBD1. CDR1 and CDR2 from the germline V gene are SEHNR and FQNEAQ (reference sequence). The length of the CDR3 is 15 residues. Trimming cost V 1 base and J 6 bases; bases outside gene matches: 8. CDR3 bases: TGTGCCAGCAGCTTAGTCCCGGGACAGACTGATGGCTACACCTTC. Protein sequence: CASSLVPGQTDGYTF. Supplemented by reference TRBV7-9 and TRBJ1-2, the full variable domain reads DTGVSQNPRHKITKRGQNVTFRCDPISEHNRLYWYRQTLGQGPEFLTYFQNEAQLEKSRLLSDRFSAERPKGSFSTLEIQRTEQGDSAMYLCASSLVPGQTDGYTFGSGTRLTVV.

The V call is TRBV2, the J call TRBJ2-7, with TRBD2 identical over 7 bases. CDR1 and CDR2 from the germline V gene are SNHLY and FYNNEI. The CDR3 sequence is 13 residues long. V was clipped by 7 bases and J by 6 bases; unmatched bases: 9. DNA for the CDR3: TGTGCCAGCATCCGGGAGGTCCGCGGCGAGCAGTACTTC. Translated: CASIREVRGEQYF.